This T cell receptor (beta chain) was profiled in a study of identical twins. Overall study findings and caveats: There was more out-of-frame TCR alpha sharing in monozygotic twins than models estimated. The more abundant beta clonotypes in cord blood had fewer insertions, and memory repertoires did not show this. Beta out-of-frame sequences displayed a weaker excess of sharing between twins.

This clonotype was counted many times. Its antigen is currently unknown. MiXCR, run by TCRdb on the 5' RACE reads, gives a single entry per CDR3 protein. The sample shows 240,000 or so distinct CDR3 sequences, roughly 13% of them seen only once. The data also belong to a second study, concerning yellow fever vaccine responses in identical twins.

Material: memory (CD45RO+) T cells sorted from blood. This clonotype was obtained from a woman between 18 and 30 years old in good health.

The CDR3 DNA reads as TGTGCCAGCAGTTTCCTCCGGGCCAACCGTGGGTCACCCCTCCACTTT. It yields the protein CASSFLRANRGSPLHF. The rearrangement links TRBV13 to TRBJ1-6; the D is unclear. Germline values: CDR1 PRHDT, CDR2 FYEKMQ (reference sequence). The CDR3 is made up of 16 amino acids. V was shortened by 6 bases and J by 10 bases, with 22 bases between the two germline ends. Full variable domain (outside the CDR3, taken from reference TRBV13 and TRBJ1-6): AAGVIQSPRHLIKEKRETATLKCYPIPRHDTVYWYQQGPGQDPQFLISFYEKMQSDKGSIPDRFSAQQFSDYHSELNMSSLELGDSALYFCASSFLRANRGSPLHFGNGTRLTVT.